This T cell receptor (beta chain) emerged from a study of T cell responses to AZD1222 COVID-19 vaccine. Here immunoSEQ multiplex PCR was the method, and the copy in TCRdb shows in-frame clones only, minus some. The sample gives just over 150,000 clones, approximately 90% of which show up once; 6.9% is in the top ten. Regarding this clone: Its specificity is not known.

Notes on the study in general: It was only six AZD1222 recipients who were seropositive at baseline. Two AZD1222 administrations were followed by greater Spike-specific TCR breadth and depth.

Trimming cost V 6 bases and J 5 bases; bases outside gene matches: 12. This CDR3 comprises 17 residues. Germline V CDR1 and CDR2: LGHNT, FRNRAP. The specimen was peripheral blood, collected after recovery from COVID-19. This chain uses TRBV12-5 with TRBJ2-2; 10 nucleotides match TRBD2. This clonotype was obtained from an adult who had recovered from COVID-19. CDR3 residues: CASGSSGLAGVTGELFF. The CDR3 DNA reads TGTGCTAGTGGCTCGTCGGGGCTAGCGGGAGTTACCGGGGAGCTGTTTTTT.